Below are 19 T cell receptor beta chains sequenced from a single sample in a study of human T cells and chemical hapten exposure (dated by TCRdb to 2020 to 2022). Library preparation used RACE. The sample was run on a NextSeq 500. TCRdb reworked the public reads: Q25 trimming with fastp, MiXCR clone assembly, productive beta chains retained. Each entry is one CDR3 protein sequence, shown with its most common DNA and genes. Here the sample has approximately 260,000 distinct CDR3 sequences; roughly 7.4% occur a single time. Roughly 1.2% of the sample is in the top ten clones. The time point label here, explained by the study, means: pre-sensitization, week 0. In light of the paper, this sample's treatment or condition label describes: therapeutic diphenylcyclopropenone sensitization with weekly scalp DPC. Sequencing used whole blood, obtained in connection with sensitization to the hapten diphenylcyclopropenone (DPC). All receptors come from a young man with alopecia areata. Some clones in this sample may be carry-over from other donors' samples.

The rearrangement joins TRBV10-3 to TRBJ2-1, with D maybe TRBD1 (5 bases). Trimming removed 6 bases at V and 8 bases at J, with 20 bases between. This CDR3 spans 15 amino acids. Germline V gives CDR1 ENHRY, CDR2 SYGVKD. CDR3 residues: CAIRMGQLVIDEQFF. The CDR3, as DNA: TGTGCCATCAGGATGGGGCAGTTGGTAATCGATGAGCAGTTCTTC.

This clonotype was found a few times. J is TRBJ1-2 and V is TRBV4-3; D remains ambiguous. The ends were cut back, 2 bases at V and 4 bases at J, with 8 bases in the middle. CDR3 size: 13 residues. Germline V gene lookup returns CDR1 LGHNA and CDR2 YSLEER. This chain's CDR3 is CASSQNSGYGYTF. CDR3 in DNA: TGCGCCAGCAGCCAAAACAGCGGCTATGGCTACACCTTC.

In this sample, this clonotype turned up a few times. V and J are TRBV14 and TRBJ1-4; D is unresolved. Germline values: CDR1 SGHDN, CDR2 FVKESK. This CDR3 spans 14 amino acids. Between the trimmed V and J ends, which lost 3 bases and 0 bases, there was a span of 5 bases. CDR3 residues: CASSQGSTNEKLFF. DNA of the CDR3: TGTGCCAGCAGCCAGGGCTCAACTAATGAAAAACTGTTTTTT.

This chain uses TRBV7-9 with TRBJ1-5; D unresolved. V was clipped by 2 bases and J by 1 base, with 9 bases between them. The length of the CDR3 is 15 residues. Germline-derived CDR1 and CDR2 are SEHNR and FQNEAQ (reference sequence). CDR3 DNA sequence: TGTGCCAGCAGCTTATGCCGTAGGAGCAATCAGCCCCAGCATTTT. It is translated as CASSLCRRSNQPQHF.

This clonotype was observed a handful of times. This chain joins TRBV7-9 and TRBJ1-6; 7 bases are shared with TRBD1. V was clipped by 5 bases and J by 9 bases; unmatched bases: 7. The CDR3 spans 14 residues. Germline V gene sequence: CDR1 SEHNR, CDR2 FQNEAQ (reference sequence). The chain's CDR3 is CASSQRQGTSPLHF. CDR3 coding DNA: TGTGCCAGCAGCCAGCGACAGGGAACTTCACCCCTCCACTTT.

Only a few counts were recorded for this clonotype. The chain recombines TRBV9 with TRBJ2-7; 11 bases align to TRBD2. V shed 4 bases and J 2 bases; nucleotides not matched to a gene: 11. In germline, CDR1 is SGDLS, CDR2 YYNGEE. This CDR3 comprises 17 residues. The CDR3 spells CASSPPSSGGYTYEQYF. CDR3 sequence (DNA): TGTGCCAGCAGCCCCCCCTCTAGCGGGGGGTACACCTACGAGCAGTACTTC. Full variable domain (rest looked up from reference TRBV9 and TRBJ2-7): DSGVTQTPKHLITATGQRVTLRCSPRSGDLSVYWYQQSLDQGLQFLIQYYNGEERAKGNILERFSAQQFPDLHSELNLSSLELGDSALYFCASSPPSSGGYTYEQYFGPGTRLTVT.

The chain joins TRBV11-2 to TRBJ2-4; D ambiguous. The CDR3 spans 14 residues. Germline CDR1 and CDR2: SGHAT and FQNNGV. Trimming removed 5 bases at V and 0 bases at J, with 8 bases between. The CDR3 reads CASSPKLAKNIQYF. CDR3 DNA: TGTGCCAGCAGCCCGAAGCTAGCCAAAAACATTCAGTACTTC.

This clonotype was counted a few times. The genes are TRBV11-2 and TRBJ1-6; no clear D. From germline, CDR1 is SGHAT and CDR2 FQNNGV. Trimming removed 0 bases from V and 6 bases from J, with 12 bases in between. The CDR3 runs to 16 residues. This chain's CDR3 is CASSLDQWQFNSPLHF. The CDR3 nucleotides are TGTGCCAGCAGCTTAGATCAGTGGCAGTTTAATTCACCCCTCCACTTT.

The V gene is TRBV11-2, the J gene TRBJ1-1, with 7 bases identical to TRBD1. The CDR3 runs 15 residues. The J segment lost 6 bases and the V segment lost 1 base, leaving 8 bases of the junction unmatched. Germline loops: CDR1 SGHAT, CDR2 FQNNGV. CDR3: CASSLVKGAIPEAFF. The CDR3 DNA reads TGTGCCAGCAGCTTAGTTAAGGGGGCTATCCCTGAAGCTTTCTTT.

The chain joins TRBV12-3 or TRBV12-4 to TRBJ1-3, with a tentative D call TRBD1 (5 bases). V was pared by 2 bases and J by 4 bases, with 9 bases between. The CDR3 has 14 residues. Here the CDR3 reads CASSLTAGGNTIYF. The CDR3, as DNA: TGTGCCAGCAGTTTAACGGCAGGGGGAAACACCATATATTTT.

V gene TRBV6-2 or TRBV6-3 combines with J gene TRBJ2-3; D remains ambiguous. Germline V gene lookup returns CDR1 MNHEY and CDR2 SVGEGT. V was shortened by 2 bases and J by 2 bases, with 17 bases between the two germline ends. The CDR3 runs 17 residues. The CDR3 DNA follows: TGTGCCAGCAGTTACCTCCCTCGGCCACCCCACACAGATACGCAGTATTTT. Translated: CASSYLPRPPHTDTQYF.

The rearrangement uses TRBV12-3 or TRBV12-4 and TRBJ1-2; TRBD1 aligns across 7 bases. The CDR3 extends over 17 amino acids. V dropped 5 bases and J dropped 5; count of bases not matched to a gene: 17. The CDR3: CASSLRADPTGRYGYTF. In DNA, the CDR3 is TGTGCCAGCAGTCTGCGGGCCGACCCGACAGGGAGATATGGCTACACCTTC.

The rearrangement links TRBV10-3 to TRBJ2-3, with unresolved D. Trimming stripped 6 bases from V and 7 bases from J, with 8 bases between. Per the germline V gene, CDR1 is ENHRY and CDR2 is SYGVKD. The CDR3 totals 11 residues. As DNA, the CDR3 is TGTGCCATCAGCGAGCCGAATACGCAGTATTTT. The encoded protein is CAISEPNTQYF.

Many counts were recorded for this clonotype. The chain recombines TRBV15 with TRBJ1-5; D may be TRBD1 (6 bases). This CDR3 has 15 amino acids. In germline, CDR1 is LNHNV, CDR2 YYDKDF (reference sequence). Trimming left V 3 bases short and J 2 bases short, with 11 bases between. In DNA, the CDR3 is TGTGCCACCAGCAGCCCCTCAGGGGGCAATCAGCCCCAGCATTTT. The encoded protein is CATSSPSGGNQPQHF.

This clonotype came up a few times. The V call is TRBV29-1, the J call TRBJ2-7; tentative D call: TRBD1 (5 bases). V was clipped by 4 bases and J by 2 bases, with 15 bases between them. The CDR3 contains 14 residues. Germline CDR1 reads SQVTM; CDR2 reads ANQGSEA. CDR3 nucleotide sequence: TGCAGCGTTGTAGAGCCAGGGTCCGCCTACGAGCAGTACTTC. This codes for CSVVEPGSAYEQYF.

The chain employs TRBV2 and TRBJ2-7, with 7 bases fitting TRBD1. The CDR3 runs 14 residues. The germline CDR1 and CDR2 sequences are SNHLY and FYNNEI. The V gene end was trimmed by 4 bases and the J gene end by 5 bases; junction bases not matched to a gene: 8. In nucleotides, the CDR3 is TGTGCCAGCAGTGCGACGACAGGGTATGACGAGCAGTACTTC. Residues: CASSATTGYDEQYF.

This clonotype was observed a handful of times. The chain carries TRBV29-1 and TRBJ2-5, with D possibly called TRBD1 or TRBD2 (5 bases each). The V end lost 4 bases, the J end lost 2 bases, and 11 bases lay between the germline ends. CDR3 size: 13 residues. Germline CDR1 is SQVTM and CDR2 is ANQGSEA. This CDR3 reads CSVARDVQETQYF. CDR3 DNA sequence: TGCAGCGTTGCCCGGGACGTACAAGAGACCCAGTACTTC.

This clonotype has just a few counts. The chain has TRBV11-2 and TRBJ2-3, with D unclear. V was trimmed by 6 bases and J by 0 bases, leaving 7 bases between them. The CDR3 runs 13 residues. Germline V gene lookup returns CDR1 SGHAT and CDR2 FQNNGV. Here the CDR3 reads CASRPISTDTQYF. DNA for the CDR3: TGTGCCAGCAGGCCAATTAGCACAGATACGCAGTATTTT.

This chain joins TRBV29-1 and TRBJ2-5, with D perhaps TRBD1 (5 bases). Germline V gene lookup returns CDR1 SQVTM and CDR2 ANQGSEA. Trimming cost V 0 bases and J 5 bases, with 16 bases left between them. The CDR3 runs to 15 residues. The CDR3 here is CSVEDRTGWGETQYF. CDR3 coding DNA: TGCAGCGTTGAAGATCGAACAGGTTGGGGTGAGACCCAGTACTTC.